Listed below are T cell receptor beta chains from one sample, sequenced in a study of cytomegalovirus exposure and HLA in healthy donors. Generated by immunoSEQ multiplex PCR, the TCRdb table keeps only in-frame clones and is missing some. The sample has approximately 75,000 clones, around 80% seen once. Sequenced material: PBMCs. The source is a male donor in good health and CMV-seronegative. CDR3s include the opening cysteine and the closing phenylalanine or tryptophan. A D gene is named only where the DNA matches it firmly. Clone size, where shown, is once, few, many, or a class for clones that have expanded.

NA	TRBV4-2	TRBJ2-7	TRBD2	TGTGCCAGCAGCCAGCTAAACCGGACTAGCGGGAGACCCCCGCGTGGCGAGCAGTACTTC	CASSQLNRTSGRPPRGEQYF
NA	TRBV11-2	TRBJ2-1	NA	TGTGCCAGCAGCTTATCGGCAGGGCTATACAATGAGCAGTTCTTC	CASSLSAGLYNEQFF
NA	TRBV5-1	TRBJ1-1	NA	TGCGCCAGCAGCTTGAGCGGGGGCAACACTGAAGCTTTCTTT	CASSLSGGNTEAFF
NA	TRBV4-2	TRBJ2-3	NA	TGTGCCAGCAGCCCCCTAGAGGCAGCGCCGACAGATACGCAGTATTTT	CASSPLEAAPTDTQYF
once	TRBV15	TRBJ2-7	TRBD2	TGTGCCACCAGCGGATCCACGGGGGGAGAGGCGTCGGAGCAGTACTTC	CATSGSTGGEASEQYF
once	TRBV19	TRBJ1-2	NA	TGTGCCAGTAGTATAGAAGCGACGGTTTATGGCTACACCTTC	CASSIEATVYGYTF
NA	TRBV5-1	TRBJ1-2	NA	TGCGCCAGCAGCGACCCGGGGGTTAACTATGGCTACACCTTC	CASSDPGVNYGYTF
NA	TRBV7-6	TRBJ2-5	NA	TGTGCCAGCAGCCTGCTCAGGTCAACAGGGATGGAGACCCAGTACTTC	CASSLLRSTGMETQYF
few	TRBV6-4	TRBJ1-3	NA	TGTGCCAGCAGCCTGGAGGCTGGAAACACCATATATTTT	CASSLEAGNTIYF
few	TRBV4-1	TRBJ1-4	TRBD1	TGCGCCAGCAGATCGGGGACAGGGTTAAAACTGTTTTTT	CASRSGTGLKLFF
NA	TRBV7-9	TRBJ1-4	TRBD1	TGTGCCGGCAGCCGGGACAGGGTTGAGGAAAAACTGTTTTTT	CAGSRDRVEEKLFF
NA	TRBV10-2	TRBJ2-5	TRBD2	TGCGCCAGCGGCGAGCGGGGTACTTTAAAGACCCAGTACTTC	CASGERGTLKTQYF
NA	TRBV6-6	TRBJ2-5	TRBD1	TGTGCCAGCAGTTACGACCCCGGACAGGCGGAGACCCAGTACTTC	CASSYDPGQAETQYF
NA	TRBV7-9	TRBJ2-5	NA	TGTGCCAGCCAAGGGGGGGGGCAGACCCAGTACTTC	CASQGGGQTQYF
NA	TRBV29-1	TRBJ2-7	TRBD1	TGCAGCGTTCAAGACACCGGGACAGTTAGCTACGAGCAGTACTTC	CSVQDTGTVSYEQYF
NA	TRBV12-2	TRBJ2-5	NA	TGTGCAAGTCGCTTAGGCATCCACGGGGGGCTCTACCAAGAGACCCAGTACTTC	CASRLGIHGGLYQETQYF
NA	TRBV25-1	TRBJ2-7	TRBD1	TGTGCCAGCAGTTCCGGGACAGGGCACTACGAGCAGTACTTC	CASSSGTGHYEQYF
NA	TRBV7-2	TRBJ2-5	TRBD1	TGTGCCAGCAGCTCCTTGGGACAGGGTGGGGAGACCCAGTACTTC	CASSSLGQGGETQYF
NA	TRBV9	TRBJ2-7	TRBD2	TGTGCCAGCAGCGTAGGAGGGGGACTAGCCTCCTACGAGCAGTACTTC	CASSVGGGLASYEQYF
NA	TRBV5-1	TRBJ1-3	NA	TGCGCCAGCAGAGATGTTGGTACAGAATTCTTAGGAAACACCATATATTTT	CASRDVGTEFLGNTIYF
NA	TRBV18	TRBJ2-3	TRBD1	TGTGCCAGCTCACTAGACAGGGATGTCTACACAGATACGCAGTATTTT	CASSLDRDVYTDTQYF
NA	TRBV30	TRBJ1-4	NA	TGTGCCTGGAGTGTACGAGGAATATATGAAAAACTGTTTTTT	CAWSVRGIYEKLFF
NA	TRBV6-4	TRBJ1-1	NA	TGTGCCAGCCGATCGGGACAACAGCCACGATGGGGTGTTGAAGCTTTCTTT	CASRSGQQPRWGVEAFF
NA	TRBV5-6	TRBJ2-1	TRBD2	TGTGCCAGCAGCTTTTTCACTAGCGGCCACAATGAGCAGTTCTTC	CASSFFTSGHNEQFF
NA	TRBV5-1	TRBJ2-5	NA	TGCACCAGCAGCCACCGGACACTCCAAGAGACCCAGTACTTC	CTSSHRTLQETQYF
NA	TRBV2	TRBJ2-7	TRBD1	TGTGCCAGCAGCCCTTTACAGGGGGGTTCCCGCGAGCAGTACTTC	CASSPLQGGSREQYF
once	TRBV4-3	TRBJ2-5	TRBD2	TGCGCCAGCAGCCAAGATAGGCTAGCGGGGGGTGAGACCCAGTACTTC	CASSQDRLAGGETQYF
once	TRBV2	TRBJ2-7	NA	TGTGCCAGCAGTGAGACAGTCGGGCAGTACTTC	CASSETVGQYF
NA	TRBV4-2	TRBJ2-7	NA	TGTGCCAGCAGCCAAGGGACAAGAAGCCACGAGCAGTACTTC	CASSQGTRSHEQYF
NA	TRBV6-6	TRBJ2-2	TRBD1	TGTGCCAGCAGTTACGGGGACAGGGAGGCCGGGGAGCTGTTTTTT	CASSYGDREAGELFF
NA	TRBV11-1	TRBJ1-1	NA	TGTGCCAGCAGCTCAACCGGGATCCTGAACACTGAAGCTTTCTTT	CASSSTGILNTEAFF
NA	TRBV6-1	TRBJ1-1	NA	TGTGCCAGCAGTGTTTCGGGGAACACTGAAGCTTTCTTT	CASSVSGNTEAFF
NA	TRBV6-1	TRBJ2-7	NA	TGTGCCAGCAGTGAAGCGCTTCTGAGGGTCTACGAGCAGTACTTC	CASSEALLRVYEQYF
few	TRBV9	TRBJ1-1	NA	TGTGCCAGCAGCGTAGGGCCAGGGGATAGCACTGAAGCTTTCTTT	CASSVGPGDSTEAFF
NA	TRBV6-6	TRBJ2-7	TRBD1	TGTGCCAGCCGGGACAGGTCATACGAGCAGTACTTC	CASRDRSYEQYF
NA	TRBV4-3	TRBJ1-3	NA	TGCGCCAGCAGCCCACAGTCGAACTCTGGAAACACCATATATTTT	CASSPQSNSGNTIYF
NA	TRBV30	TRBJ2-5	TRBD2	TGTGCCTGGGTTAGAACTAGCGGGAGTAGGGAGACCCAGTACTTC	CAWVRTSGSRETQYF
NA	TRBV9	TRBJ2-3	TRBD2	TGTGCCAGCAGCGTAGTAACCGGGGGAGGGTCAGATACGCAGTATTTT	CASSVVTGGGSDTQYF
NA	TRBV5-1	TRBJ2-1	TRBD2	TGCGCCAGCAGCTTGGCGGCTAGCGGTTACAATGAGCAGTTCTTC	CASSLAASGYNEQFF
NA	TRBV6-6	TRBJ1-5	NA	TGTGCCAGCAGACCCAGGAGCAATCAGCCCCAGCATTTT	CASRPRSNQPQHF
NA	TRBV28	TRBJ2-7	NA	TGTGCCAGCAGCATGACTCTTTACGAGCAGTACTTC	CASSMTLYEQYF
NA	TRBV13	TRBJ1-6	NA	TGTGCCAGCAGCTCCGACAGTAATAATTCACCCCTCCACTTT	CASSSDSNNSPLHF
NA	TRBV27	TRBJ1-2	NA	TGTGCCAGCAGTTCCCTGATCGGGAGCAACTATGGCTACCCCTTC	CASSSLIGSNYGYPF
NA	TRBV30	TRBJ2-5	NA	TGTGCCTGGGGGAGGTTGGAGACCCAGTACTTC	CAWGRLETQYF
NA	TRBV2	TRBJ2-7	TRBD2	TGTGCCAGCAGTCGGGAGGCCAGGGACGAGCAGTACTTC	CASSREARDEQYF
NA	TRBV2	TRBJ2-1	TRBD2	TGTGCCAGCAGTAGGATGGGGACTACCAATGAGCAGTTCTTC	CASSRMGTTNEQFF
NA	TRBV27	TRBJ2-7	TRBD2	TGTGCCAGCAGTTACGGGGGGACTAGCGGGACCGTCTACGAGCAGTACTTC	CASSYGGTSGTVYEQYF
NA	TRBV20-1	TRBJ2-5	NA	TGCAGTGCTAGCGGGATAGAGACCCAGTACTTC	CSASGIETQYF
NA	TRBV4-1	TRBJ2-3	TRBD2	TGCGCCAGCAGCCCTCATCCTAGCGGGACTAGCACAGATACGCAGTATTTT	CASSPHPSGTSTDTQYF
NA	TRBV20-1	TRBJ2-7	NA	TGCAGTGCCCACCTGGGGAAAGGGGGTGGCTTC	CSAHLGKGGGF
NA	TRBV5-1	TRBJ1-3	TRBD1	TGCGCCAGCAGCATGGACAGGGTCACTGGAAACACCATATATTTT	CASSMDRVTGNTIYF
few	TRBV5-4	TRBJ2-1	TRBD2	TGTGCCAGCAGCTTGGGATCTAGCGGGGCTGCTTTGGAGCAGTTCTTC	CASSLGSSGAALEQFF
NA	TRBV5-6	TRBJ2-7	NA	TGTGCCAGCAGCCCCGACTACTCGTCCTACGAGCAGTACTTC	CASSPDYSSYEQYF